This record looks at one T cell receptor (beta chain) sequence and its context. Cohorts were based on clinical histories the participants reported. This specimen comes from a study of blood T cell repertoires in COVID-19. Across the whole study: Sources were T cells, B-cell-depleted T cells, or PBMCs; the material itself was cDNA or gDNA.

Methods used by the authors: How many nucleated cells were present was estimated from reference gene primer amplification. This table comes from immunoSEQ multiplex PCR, and its TCRdb copy is limited to in-frame clones, with some not included. The V and J calls and clone size come from that table; D and trimming were worked out from the DNA. In the table there are 130,000 or so clones, about 86% of which are singletons. This CDR3 has 16 residues. Germline lookup yields CDR1 SGHRS and CDR2 YFSETQ. The V gene lost 3 bases and the J gene lost 0 bases, with 12 bases spanning the gap. The chain is built from TRBV5-1 and TRBJ2-2, with a tentative D call TRBD2 (5 bases). The sequence derives from a man between 35 and 55 years old with acute COVID-19. The sequencing sample was made of PBMCs or T cells enriched from blood (not recorded which). The CDR3: CASSYSGGSNTGELFF. CDR3 bases: TGCGCCAGCAGCTATTCTGGAGGATCGAACACCGGGGAGCTGTTTTTT.